A selection of T cell receptor beta chains follows, all from one sample in a study of blood T cell repertoires in COVID-19. Clones were sequenced by immunoSEQ multiplex PCR, and TCRdb holds only the in-frame ones, with some missing. The sample includes fewer than 250,000 clones, about 80% seen only once; the top ten take over 1.5%. Source material: peripheral blood. These receptor sequences come from a woman aged 80 or older with acute or convalescent COVID-19. Each CDR3 is given with its conserved first and last residue. The D gene is left open where the match is weak. The size entry is marked missing in some rows and otherwise reads once, few, many or a size class.

j_call,cdr3_length,clone_size,v_call,d_call,cdr3_nt,cdr3_aa
TRBJ2-7,14,-,TRBV7-8,-,TGTGCCAGCAGCCGGACGACAGAGTACTACGAGCAGTACTTC,CASSRTTEYYEQYF
TRBJ1-1,13,-,TRBV6-5,-,TGTGCCAGCAGGGAGGGACCTCCCCCGCTAGCTTTCTTT,CASREGPPPLAFF
TRBJ1-1,13,-,TRBV11-2,-,TGTGCCAGCAGCCTCTTGGGGGGGGGTGAAGCTTTCTTT,CASSLLGGGEAFF
TRBJ2-7,13,-,TRBV28,TRBD1,TGTGCCAGCAGGGGGACAGTTAACTACGAGCAGTACTTC,CASRGTVNYEQYF
TRBJ2-3,17,-,TRBV6-2/TRBV6-3,TRBD2,TGTGCCAGCAGTTTCGGGTGGCAAGCGGGGAGCACAGATACGCAGTATTTT,CASSFGWQAGSTDTQYF
TRBJ1-4,16,-,TRBV4-3,TRBD1,TGCGCCAGCAGCCGAGAGACAGGGGGAGTTAATGAAAAACTGTTTTTT,CASSRETGGVNEKLFF
TRBJ1-4,15,-,TRBV3-1/TRBV3-2,TRBD1,TGTGCCAGCAGCCAAGATCAGGGGGATGGTGAAAAACTGTTTTTT,CASSQDQGDGEKLFF
TRBJ1-1,13,-,TRBV12-3/TRBV12-4,TRBD1,TGTGCCAGTATCAACAGGGGGGATCTCGAAGCTTTCTTT,CASINRGDLEAFF
TRBJ1-4,14,few,TRBV19,TRBD1,TGTGCCAGAGGGACAGGTGTGAAGAAGGAGAAACTGTTTTTT,CARGTGVKKEKLFF
TRBJ2-3,15,-,TRBV7-2,-,TGTGCCAGCAGCTTAGGGTCAGCTAGTGCAGATACGCAGTATTTT,CASSLGSASADTQYF
TRBJ2-5,14,-,TRBV5-1,-,TGCGCCAGCAGCTTGGGAGACAGTCAAGAGACCCAGTACTTC,CASSLGDSQETQYF
TRBJ1-2,18,-,TRBV24-1,-,TGTGCCACCAGTGCTTTCCCCACCCCAGGGGACCCTAACTATGGCTACACCTTC,CATSAFPTPGDPNYGYTF
TRBJ2-3,14,-,TRBV7-9,-,TGTGCCAGCAGCTTAGGGACAGGCACAGATACGCAGTATTTT,CASSLGTGTDTQYF
TRBJ2-1,17,-,TRBV2,TRBD2,TGTGCCAGCCTGACTAGCGGGGGGACTAGCTCCTACAATGAGCAGTTCTTC,CASLTSGGTSSYNEQFF
TRBJ1-1,14,few,TRBV27,-,TGTGCCAGCAGTTTAGACAGGAGGAACACTGAAGCTTTCTTT,CASSLDRRNTEAFF
TRBJ2-7,15,-,TRBV5-1,TRBD2,TGCGCCAGCAGCTTGGGTCTAGCGGGAGGAGGGGAGCAGTACTTC,CASSLGLAGGGEQYF
TRBJ2-2,14,-,TRBV7-2,-,TGTGCCAGCAGCTTTGACATGAACACCGGGGAGCTGTTTTTT,CASSFDMNTGELFF
TRBJ1-1,16,-,TRBV5-8,-,TGTGCCAGCAGCTTGTTTGGCGGGACTATGAACACTGAAGCTTTCTTT,CASSLFGGTMNTEAFF
TRBJ2-1,15,-,TRBV18,TRBD2,TGTGCCAGCTCCCCGGGACTAGCGGGAGCCAATGAGCAGTTCTTC,CASSPGLAGANEQFF
TRBJ2-3,12,-,TRBV5-4,-,TGTGCCAGCAGCTTGCCGGGGGATACGCAGTATTTT,CASSLPGDTQYF
TRBJ1-3,13,-,TRBV5-1,TRBD1,TGCGCCAGCAGCTTGCAGGGGACAGACACCATATATTTT,CASSLQGTDTIYF
TRBJ2-2,17,many,TRBV4-2,TRBD1,TGTGCCAGCAGCCAGCCGGGACAGGGGGTTTCTCCCGGGGAGCTGTTTTTT,CASSQPGQGVSPGELFF